The clone carrying this TCR beta chain has just a few counts. The data stem from a study of T-cell reconstitution after alpha-beta-depleted transplantation in children. A library of TCRbeta sequences, prepared with unique molecular identifiers, was generated. TCRdb called the PCR reads again in MiXCR, with one record for every CDR3 protein. This sample has about 510,000 distinct CDR3 sequences; about an eighth occur once, and the top ten carry 14%. Losses at the gene ends were 6 bases for V and 2 bases for J; bases not matched to a gene: 9. This CDR3 region has 16 residues. This chain joins TRBV12-3 or TRBV12-4 and TRBJ1-5; 8 bases line up with TRBD1. Sequencing was performed on PBMCs, mostly from graft donor cells, taken 180 days after TCRalphabeta/CD19-depleted stem cell transplant. The TCR comes from a female patient aged 2-10 years who had a stem cell transplant for aplastic anemia, so the T cells may come from the graft donor. The CDR3 nucleotides are TGTGCCAGCAGCAAACAGGGGGAACCTGGCAATCAGCCCCAGCATTTT. Its protein is CASSKQGEPGNQPQHF.